This T cell receptor (beta chain) was sequenced for a study of blood T cell repertoires in COVID-19. Study background: The United States, Italy and Spain provided the acute and convalescent COVID-19 samples. T cells, B-cell-depleted T cells, or PBMCs provided the cDNA or gDNA that served as material.

There are 14 residues in the CDR3. Germline V gene lookup returns CDR1 SGHRS and CDR2 YFSETQ. V shed 5 bases and J 2 bases; nucleotides not matched to a gene: 7. Source study methods: How many nucleated cells were present was estimated from reference gene primer amplification. Profiled with immunoSEQ multiplex PCR; TCRdb holds only in-frame clones, not every one. V, J and clone size are taken as reported in that table, and D and trimming were inferred from the DNA itself. The repertoire includes 25,000 to 30,000 clones, about 80% of them detected once, and approximately 41% sits in the top ten. The sample comprised peripheral blood. The source is a man between 65 and 85 years old with acute or convalescent COVID-19. The chain uses TRBV5-1 and TRBJ2-7; 7 bases are shared with TRBD1. CDR3 sequence (DNA): TGCGCCAGCAGTGTCGGGGACAGTCCCTACGAGCAGTACTTC. Translation gives CASSVGDSPYEQYF.